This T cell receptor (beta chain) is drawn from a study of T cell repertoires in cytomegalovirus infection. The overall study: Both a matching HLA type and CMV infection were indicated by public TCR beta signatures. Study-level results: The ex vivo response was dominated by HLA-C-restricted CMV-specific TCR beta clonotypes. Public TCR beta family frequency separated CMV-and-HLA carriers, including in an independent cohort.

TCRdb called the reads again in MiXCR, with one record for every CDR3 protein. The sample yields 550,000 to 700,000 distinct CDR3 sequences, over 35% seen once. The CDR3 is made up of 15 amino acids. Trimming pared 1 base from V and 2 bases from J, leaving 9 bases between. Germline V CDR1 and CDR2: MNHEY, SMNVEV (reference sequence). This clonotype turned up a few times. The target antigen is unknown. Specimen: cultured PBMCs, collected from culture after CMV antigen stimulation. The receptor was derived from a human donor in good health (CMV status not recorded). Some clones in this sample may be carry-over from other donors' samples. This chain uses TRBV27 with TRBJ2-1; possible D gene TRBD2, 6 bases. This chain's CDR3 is CASSLLGGPYNEQFF. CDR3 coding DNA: TGTGCCAGCAGTTTATTGGGAGGACCCTACAATGAGCAGTTCTTC.